The rows below give T cell receptor beta chains drawn from one sample of a study of Graves' ophthalmopathy and Graves' hyperthyroidism. In TCRdb, the multiplex PCR reads were re-called with MiXCR into one record per CDR3 protein. The sample gives around 660,000 distinct CDR3 sequences, more than 40% of which show up once; under 3.5% is in the top ten. Material for sequencing was peripheral blood. Receptors were obtained from an adult man with Graves' ophthalmopathy. Each CDR3 is given without its conserved first and last residue. Fields, in order: CDR3 length, J gene, V gene, CDR3 protein.

length: 11
J: TRBJ1-1
V: TRBV4-1
CDR3: ASSQVGGPEAF

length: 11
J: TRBJ2-4
V: TRBV2
CDR3: AISTGTKNIQY

length: 11
J: TRBJ2-5
V: TRBV18
CDR3: ASSKAAQETQY

length: 11
J: TRBJ1-5
V: TRBV15
CDR3: ATSRDLPQPQH

length: 11
J: TRBJ2-5
V: TRBV7-9
CDR3: ASSPPGQETQY

length: 10
J: TRBJ1-5
V: TRBV12-3/TRBV12-4
CDR3: ASSLEVGPQH

length: 11
J: TRBJ1-1
V: TRBV25-1
CDR3: ASKVASHTEAF

length: 13
J: TRBJ1-5
V: TRBV7-6
CDR3: ASSPGTRTNQPQH

length: 9
J: TRBJ2-5
V: TRBV29-1
CDR3: SGSGEETQY

length: 13
J: TRBJ1-5
V: TRBV7-6
CDR3: ASSFRDGSNQPQH

length: 15
J: TRBJ2-5
V: TRBV7-2
CDR3: ASRPRPSGGWKETQY

length: 12
J: TRBJ2-5
V: TRBV6-5
CDR3: ASSYEGGKETQY

length: 11
J: TRBJ1-1
V: TRBV7-9
CDR3: ASSSPGNTEAF

length: 15
J: TRBJ2-7
V: TRBV5-1
CDR3: ASSLEWRTGKTYEQY

length: 11
J: TRBJ2-5
V: TRBV7-9
CDR3: ASSSPGVETQY

length: 11
J: TRBJ2-7
V: TRBV27
CDR3: ASSSRRAYEQY

length: 11
J: TRBJ1-4
V: TRBV30
CDR3: AWSPAFGEKLF

length: 13
J: TRBJ1-1
V: TRBV6-6
CDR3: ASSLRQGGNTEAF

length: 16
J: TRBJ1-4
V: TRBV4-1
CDR3: ASSHKAGQIASGEKLF

length: 14
J: TRBJ1-3
V: TRBV9
CDR3: ASSVGWQVSGNTIY

length: 11
J: TRBJ1-2
V: TRBV25-1
CDR3: ASSDGTTDGYT

length: 15
J: TRBJ2-7
V: TRBV7-9
CDR3: ASSLRTSGRSSYEQY

length: 11
J: TRBJ1-1
V: TRBV29-1
CDR3: SVERDANTEAF

length: 13
J: TRBJ1-6
V: TRBV7-2
CDR3: ASSVEQGTNSPLH

length: 11
J: TRBJ1-5
V: TRBV7-2
CDR3: ASSSGLAGGEH

length: 14
J: TRBJ2-1
V: TRBV19
CDR3: ASTTGLAGGPYEQF

length: 12
J: TRBJ2-7
V: TRBV24-1
CDR3: ATSASGGIYEQY

length: 16
J: TRBJ2-2
V: TRBV29-1
CDR3: SVEDLTSGRGYTGELF

length: 12
J: TRBJ2-7
V: TRBV29-1
CDR3: SQEGRTGSYEQY

length: 15
J: TRBJ2-6
V: TRBV25-1
CDR3: ASAKTGSQTGANVLT

length: 15
J: TRBJ2-7
V: TRBV9
CDR3: ASSVEAGDRATYEQY

length: 12
J: TRBJ2-5
V: TRBV10-2
CDR3: ASTGANLQEAQY

length: 16
J: TRBJ2-3
V: TRBV29-1
CDR3: SAKRRDLPRSGTDTQY

length: 9
J: TRBJ2-5
V: TRBV20-1
CDR3: SARGQGAVV

length: 12
J: TRBJ1-3
V: TRBV25-1
CDR3: ASVGRPDGNTIY

length: 13
J: TRBJ1-2
V: TRBV7-8
CDR3: ASSRRDSRTYGYT

length: 10
J: TRBJ2-7
V: TRBV3-1
CDR3: ASSQGGREQY

length: 13
J: TRBJ2-7
V: TRBV25-1
CDR3: ASSARRDASYEQY

length: 13
J: TRBJ2-5
V: TRBV7-2
CDR3: ASSQQGGGNQPQY

length: 13
J: TRBJ2-5
V: TRBV6-5
CDR3: ASNQGGRSQETQY

length: 12
J: TRBJ2-2
V: TRBV24-1
CDR3: ATSDWRGAGELF

length: 13
J: TRBJ1-2
V: TRBV12-3/TRBV12-4
CDR3: ASSQQTGTSAGYT

length: 11
J: TRBJ1-1
V: TRBV30
CDR3: AWKPHPGTEAF

length: 12
J: TRBJ1-6
V: TRBV9
CDR3: ASTFSAGDSPLH